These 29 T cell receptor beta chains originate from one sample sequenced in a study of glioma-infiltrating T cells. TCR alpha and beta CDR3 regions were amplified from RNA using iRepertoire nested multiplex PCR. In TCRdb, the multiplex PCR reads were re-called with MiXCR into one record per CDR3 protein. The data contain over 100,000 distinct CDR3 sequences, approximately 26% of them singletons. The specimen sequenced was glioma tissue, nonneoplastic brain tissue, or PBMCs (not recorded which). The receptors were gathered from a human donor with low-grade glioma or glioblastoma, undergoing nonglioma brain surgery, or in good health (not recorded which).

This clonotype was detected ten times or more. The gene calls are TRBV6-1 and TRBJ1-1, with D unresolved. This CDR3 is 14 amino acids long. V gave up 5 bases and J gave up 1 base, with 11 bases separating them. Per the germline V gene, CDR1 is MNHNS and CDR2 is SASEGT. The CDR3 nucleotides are TGTGCCAGCAGTTCACGGGAGGGGAACACTGAAGCTTTCTTT. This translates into CASSSREGNTEAFF.

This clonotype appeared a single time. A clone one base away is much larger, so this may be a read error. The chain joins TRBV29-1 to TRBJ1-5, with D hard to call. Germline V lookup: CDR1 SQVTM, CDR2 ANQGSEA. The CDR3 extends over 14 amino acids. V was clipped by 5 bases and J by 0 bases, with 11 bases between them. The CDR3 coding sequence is TGCAGCGTTCGAGAAGATAATAGCAATCAGCCCCAGCATTTT. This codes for CSVREDNSNQPQHF.

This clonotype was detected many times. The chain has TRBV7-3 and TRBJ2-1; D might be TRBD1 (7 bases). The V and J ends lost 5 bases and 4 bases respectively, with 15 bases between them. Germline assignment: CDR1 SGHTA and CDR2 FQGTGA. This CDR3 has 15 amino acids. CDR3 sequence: CASSRTQGGYNEQFF. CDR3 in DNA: TGTGCCAGCAGCCGGACCCAGGGGGGATACAATGAGCAGTTCTTC.

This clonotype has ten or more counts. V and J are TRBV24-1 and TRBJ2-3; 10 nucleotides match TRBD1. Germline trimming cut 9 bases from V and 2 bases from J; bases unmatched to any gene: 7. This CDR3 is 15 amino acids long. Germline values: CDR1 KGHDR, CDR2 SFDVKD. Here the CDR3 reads CATDSGTGDTDTQYF. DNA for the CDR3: TGTGCCACCGATTCCGGGACAGGGGACACAGATACGCAGTATTTT.

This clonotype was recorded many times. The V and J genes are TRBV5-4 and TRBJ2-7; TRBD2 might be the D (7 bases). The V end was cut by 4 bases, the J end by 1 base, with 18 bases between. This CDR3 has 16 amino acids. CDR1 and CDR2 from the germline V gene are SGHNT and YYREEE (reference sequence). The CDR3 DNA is TGTGCCAGCAGCATCGGATGGGGGGGGGCGTCCTACGAGCAGTACTTC. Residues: CASSIGWGGASYEQYF.

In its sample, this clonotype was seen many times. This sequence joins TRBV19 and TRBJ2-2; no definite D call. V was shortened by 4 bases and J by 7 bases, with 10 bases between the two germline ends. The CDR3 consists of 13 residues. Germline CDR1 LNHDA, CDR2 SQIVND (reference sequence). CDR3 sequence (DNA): TGTGCCAGTAGTAACATAGGGCGCGGGGAGCTGTTTTTT. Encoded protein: CASSNIGRGELFF.

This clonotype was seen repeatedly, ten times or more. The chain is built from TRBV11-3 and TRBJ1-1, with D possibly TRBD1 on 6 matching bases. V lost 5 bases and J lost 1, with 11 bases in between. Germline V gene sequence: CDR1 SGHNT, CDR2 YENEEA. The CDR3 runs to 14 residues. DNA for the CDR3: TGTGCCAGCAGCCCGACAGGCACGAACACTGAAGCTTTCTTT. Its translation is CASSPTGTNTEAFF. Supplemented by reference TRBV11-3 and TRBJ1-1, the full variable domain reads EAGVVQSPRYKIIEKKQPVAFWCNPISGHNTLYWYLQNLGQGPELLIRYENEEAVDDSQLPKDRFSAERLKGVDSTLKIQPAELGDSAVYLCASSPTGTNTEAFFGQGTRLTVV.

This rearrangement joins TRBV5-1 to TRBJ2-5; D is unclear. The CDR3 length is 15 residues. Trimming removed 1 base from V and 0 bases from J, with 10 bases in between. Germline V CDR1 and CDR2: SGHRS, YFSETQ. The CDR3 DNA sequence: TGCGCCAGCAGCTTGCTTCAGACGTACCAAGAGACCCAGTACTTC. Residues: CASSLLQTYQETQYF.

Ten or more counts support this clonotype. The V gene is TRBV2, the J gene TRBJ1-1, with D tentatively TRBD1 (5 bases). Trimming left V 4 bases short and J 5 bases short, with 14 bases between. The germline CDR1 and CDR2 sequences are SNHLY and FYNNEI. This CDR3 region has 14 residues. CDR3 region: CASSGYGDGTEAFF. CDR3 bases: TGTGCCAGCAGTGGATACGGGGACGGGACTGAAGCTTTCTTT.

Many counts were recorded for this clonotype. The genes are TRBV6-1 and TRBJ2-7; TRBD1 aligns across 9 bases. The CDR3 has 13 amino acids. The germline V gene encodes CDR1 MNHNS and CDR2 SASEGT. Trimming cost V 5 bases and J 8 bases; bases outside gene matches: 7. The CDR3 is CASSSYRGPQQYF. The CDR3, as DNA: TGTGCCAGCAGTTCCTACAGGGGGCCCCAGCAGTACTTC.

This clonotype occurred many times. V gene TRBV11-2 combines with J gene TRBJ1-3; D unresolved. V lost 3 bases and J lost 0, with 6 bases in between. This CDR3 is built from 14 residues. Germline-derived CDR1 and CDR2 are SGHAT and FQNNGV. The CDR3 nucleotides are TGTGCCAGCAGCTTTAACCCCTCTGGAAACACCATATATTTT. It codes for CASSFNPSGNTIYF.

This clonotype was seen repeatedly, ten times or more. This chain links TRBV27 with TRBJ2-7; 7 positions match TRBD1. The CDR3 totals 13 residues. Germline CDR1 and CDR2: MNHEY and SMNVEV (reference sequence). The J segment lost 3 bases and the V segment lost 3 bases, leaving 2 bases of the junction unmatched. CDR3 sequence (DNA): TGTGCCAGCAGTTTCACAGGGGACTACGAGCAGTACTTC. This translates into CASSFTGDYEQYF.

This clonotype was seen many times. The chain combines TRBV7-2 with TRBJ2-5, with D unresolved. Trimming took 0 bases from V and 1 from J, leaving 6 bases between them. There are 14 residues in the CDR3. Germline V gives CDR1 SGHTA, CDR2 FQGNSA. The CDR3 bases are TGTGCCAGCAGCTTAGCTTCGGCCCAAGAGACCCAGTACTTC. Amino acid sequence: CASSLASAQETQYF.

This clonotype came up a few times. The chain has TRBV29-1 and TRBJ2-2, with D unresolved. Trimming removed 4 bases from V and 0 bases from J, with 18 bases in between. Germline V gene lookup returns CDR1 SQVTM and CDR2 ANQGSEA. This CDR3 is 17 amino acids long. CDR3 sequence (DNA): TGCAGCGTTGCTCGTTCCCCCCGGGCCGCGAACACCGGGGAGCTGTTTTTT. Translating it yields CSVARSPRAANTGELFF.

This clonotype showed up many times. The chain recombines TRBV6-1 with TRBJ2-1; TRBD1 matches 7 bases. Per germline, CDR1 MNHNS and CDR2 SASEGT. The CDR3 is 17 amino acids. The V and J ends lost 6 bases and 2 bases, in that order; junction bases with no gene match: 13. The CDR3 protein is CASSRGQGEWTYNEQFF. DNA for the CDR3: TGTGCCAGCAGCCGGGGTCAGGGGGAGTGGACCTACAATGAGCAGTTCTTC.

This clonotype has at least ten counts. CDR3 residues: CASTSSGYQETQYF. Here the CDR3 DNA reads TGTGCCAGCACGTCTAGCGGGTACCAAGAGACCCAGTACTTC. The chain uses TRBV28 and TRBJ2-5, with 8 bases aligning to TRBD2. V shed 7 bases and J 0 bases; nucleotides not matched to a gene: 4. The CDR3 loop spans 14 amino acids. Germline assignment: CDR1 MDHEN and CDR2 SYDVKM.

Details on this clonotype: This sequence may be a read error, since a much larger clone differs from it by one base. CDR3 region: CARSRSSADTQYF. As DNA, the CDR3 is TGTGCCAGAAGTAGGTCAAGCGCAGATACGCAGTATTTT. The J gene is TRBJ2-3, the V gene TRBV6-4; D gene uncertain. This CDR3 is built from 13 residues. Trimming took off 9 bases at V and 4 bases at J, with 14 bases between the two ends. CDR1 is MRHNA, CDR2 SNTAGT, per germline.

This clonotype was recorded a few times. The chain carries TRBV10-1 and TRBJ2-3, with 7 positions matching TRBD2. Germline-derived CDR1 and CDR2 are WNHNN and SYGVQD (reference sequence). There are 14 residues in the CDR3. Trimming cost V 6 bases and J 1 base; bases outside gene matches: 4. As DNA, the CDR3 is TGCGCCAGCAGCGATACTAGCGGCACAGATACGCAGTATTTT. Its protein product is CASSDTSGTDTQYF.

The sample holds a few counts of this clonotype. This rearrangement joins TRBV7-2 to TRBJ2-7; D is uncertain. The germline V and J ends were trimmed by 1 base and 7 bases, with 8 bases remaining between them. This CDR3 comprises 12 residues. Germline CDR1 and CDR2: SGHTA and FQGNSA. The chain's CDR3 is CASSLDWREQYF. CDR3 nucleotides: TGTGCCAGCAGCTTAGATTGGCGTGAGCAGTACTTC.

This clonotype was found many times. The CDR3 sequence is CASSPRGNQHEQYF. In nucleotides, the CDR3 is TGTGCCAGCAGTCCTCGAGGTAACCAGCACGAGCAGTACTTC. The chain combines TRBV28 with TRBJ2-7, with D uncertain. The CDR3 is 14 residues long. CDR1 MDHEN and CDR2 SYDVKM come from the germline V gene. Deletions cut 5 bases from V and 5 bases from J, with 16 bases between.

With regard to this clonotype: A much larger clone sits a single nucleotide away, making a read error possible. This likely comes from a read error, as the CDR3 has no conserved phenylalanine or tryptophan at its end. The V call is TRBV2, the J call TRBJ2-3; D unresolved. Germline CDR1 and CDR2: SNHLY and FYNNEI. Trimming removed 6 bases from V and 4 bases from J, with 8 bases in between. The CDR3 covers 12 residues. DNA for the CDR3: TGTGCCAGCAGGGATCGATCAGATACGCAGTATTGT. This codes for CASRDRSDTQYC.

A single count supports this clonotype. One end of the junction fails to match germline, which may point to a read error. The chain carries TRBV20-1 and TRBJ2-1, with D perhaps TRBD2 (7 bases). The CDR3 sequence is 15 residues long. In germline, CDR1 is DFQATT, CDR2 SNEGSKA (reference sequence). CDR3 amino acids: CRARDPGGINNEHFF. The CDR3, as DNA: TGCAGGGCTAGAGACCCGGGGGGCATAAACAATGAGCATTTCTTC.

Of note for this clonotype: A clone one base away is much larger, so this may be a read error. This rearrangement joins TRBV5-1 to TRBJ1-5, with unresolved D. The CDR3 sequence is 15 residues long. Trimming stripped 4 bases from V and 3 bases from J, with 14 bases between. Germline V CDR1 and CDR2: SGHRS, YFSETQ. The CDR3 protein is CASSPRRGNNQPQHF. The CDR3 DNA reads TGCGCCAGCAGCCCGCGGAGAGGGAACAATCAGCCCCAGCATTTT.

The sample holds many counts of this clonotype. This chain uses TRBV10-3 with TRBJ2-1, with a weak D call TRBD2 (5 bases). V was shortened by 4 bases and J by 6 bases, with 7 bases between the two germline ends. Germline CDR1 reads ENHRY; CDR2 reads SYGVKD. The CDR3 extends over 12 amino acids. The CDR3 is CAISGTSNEQFF. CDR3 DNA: TGTGCCATCAGTGGGACTTCCAATGAGCAGTTCTTC.

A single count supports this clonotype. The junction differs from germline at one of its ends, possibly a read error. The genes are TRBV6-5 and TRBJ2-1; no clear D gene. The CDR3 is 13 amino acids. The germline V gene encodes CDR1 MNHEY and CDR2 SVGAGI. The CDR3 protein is CASSSLAPTEQLF. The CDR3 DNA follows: TGTGCCAGCAGTTCTCTCGCCCCGACGGAGCAGCTCTTC.

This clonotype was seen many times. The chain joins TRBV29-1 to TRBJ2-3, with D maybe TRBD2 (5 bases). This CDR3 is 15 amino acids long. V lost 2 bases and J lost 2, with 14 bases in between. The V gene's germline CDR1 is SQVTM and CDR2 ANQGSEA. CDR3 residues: CSVEWLAEITDTQYF. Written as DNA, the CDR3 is TGCAGCGTTGAATGGCTAGCCGAAATCACAGATACGCAGTATTTT.

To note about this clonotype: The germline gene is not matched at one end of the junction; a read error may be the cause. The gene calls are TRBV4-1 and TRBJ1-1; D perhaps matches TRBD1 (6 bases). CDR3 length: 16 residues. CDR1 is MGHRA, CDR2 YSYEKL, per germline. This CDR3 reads CVSSPLPGQMNTEAFF. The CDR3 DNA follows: TGCGTCAGCAGCCCCTTACCGGGACAAATGAACACTGAAGCTTTCTTT.

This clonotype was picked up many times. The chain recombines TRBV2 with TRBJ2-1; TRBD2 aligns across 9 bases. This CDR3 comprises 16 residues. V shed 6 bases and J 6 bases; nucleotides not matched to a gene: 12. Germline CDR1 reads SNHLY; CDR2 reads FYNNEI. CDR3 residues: CASRKERAGGPNEQFF. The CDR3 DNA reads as TGTGCCAGCAGGAAGGAACGGGCGGGAGGGCCCAATGAGCAGTTCTTC.

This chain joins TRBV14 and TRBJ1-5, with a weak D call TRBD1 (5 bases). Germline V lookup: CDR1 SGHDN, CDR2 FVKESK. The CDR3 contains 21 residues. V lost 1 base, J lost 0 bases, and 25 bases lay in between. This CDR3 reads CASSQVGASVQRNGSNQPQHF. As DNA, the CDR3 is TGTGCCAGCAGCCAAGTTGGGGCCTCAGTCCAGCGGAATGGTAGCAATCAGCCCCAGCATTTT. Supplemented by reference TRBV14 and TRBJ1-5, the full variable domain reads EAGVTQFPSHSVIEKGQTVTLRCDPISGHDNLYWYRRVMGKEIKFLLHFVKESKQDESGMPNNRFLAERTGGTYSTLKVQPAELEDSGVYFCASSQVGASVQRNGSNQPQHFGDGTRLSIL.